This is a list of T cell receptor beta chains from one sample in a study of shared clonotypes between healthy human individuals. The assay was immunoSEQ multiplex PCR, and TCRdb's table has in-frame clones only and misses some. The data show about 300,000 clones, approximately 79% seen once. Sequencing input: memory CD4+ T cells sorted from blood. All receptors come from a man aged 25-45 years in good health. Each CDR3 is given with its conserved first and last residue. Fields, in order: CDR3 DNA, CDR3 protein, D gene, V gene, J gene, clone size. The D gene is left open where the match is weak. Clone size is shown for a subset of rows, as once, few, many or a class of expanded clone.

CDR3nt: TGCAGCGTCGGACAGGGAAGCCATGGCTACACCTTC
CDR3aa: CSVGQGSHGYTF
d_gene: TRBD1
v_gene: TRBV29-1
j_gene: TRBJ1-2
abundance: -

CDR3nt: TGTGCCAGCAGTGAGTCCGGGACAGGGGGAAACACCATATATTTT
CDR3aa: CASSESGTGGNTIYF
d_gene: TRBD1
v_gene: TRBV6-1
j_gene: TRBJ1-3
abundance: -

CDR3nt: TGTGCCAGCAGTTACGCGGAAACCTACGAGCAGTACTTC
CDR3aa: CASSYAETYEQYF
d_gene: -
v_gene: TRBV6-6
j_gene: TRBJ2-7
abundance: -

CDR3nt: TGCGCCAGCAGTTCCGGGGATTCCAATACCTATAAGACCCAGTACTTC
CDR3aa: CASSSGDSNTYKTQYF
d_gene: -
v_gene: TRBV5-1
j_gene: TRBJ2-5
abundance: -

CDR3nt: TGCGCCAGCAGCTTGTCCTTGTCCGGGGGCGCCGTGACTAATGAAAAACTGTTTTTT
CDR3aa: CASSLSLSGGAVTNEKLFF
d_gene: -
v_gene: TRBV5-1
j_gene: TRBJ1-4
abundance: -

CDR3nt: TGTGCCAGCAGTGAACTGGGTCGGATGAACACTGAAGCTTTCTTT
CDR3aa: CASSELGRMNTEAFF
d_gene: -
v_gene: TRBV2
j_gene: TRBJ1-1
abundance: -

CDR3nt: TGCGCCAGCAGCCCCCATAGCGGGACGGGAGGTGAGCAGTTCTTC
CDR3aa: CASSPHSGTGGEQFF
d_gene: TRBD2
v_gene: TRBV4-3
j_gene: TRBJ2-1
abundance: -

CDR3nt: TGCGCCAGCAGCCAAGACGCCGGGCTTGAAGCTTTCTTT
CDR3aa: CASSQDAGLEAFF
d_gene: -
v_gene: TRBV4-3
j_gene: TRBJ1-1
abundance: -

CDR3nt: TGTGCCACCAGCAGAGAAACAGCGGGAGCCCACAATGAGCAGTTCTTC
CDR3aa: CATSRETAGAHNEQFF
d_gene: TRBD2
v_gene: TRBV15
j_gene: TRBJ2-1
abundance: -

CDR3nt: TGTGCCAGCAGCCTTTATCCTAGGGAAAAACTGTTTTTT
CDR3aa: CASSLYPREKLFF
d_gene: -
v_gene: TRBV7-8
j_gene: TRBJ1-4
abundance: few

CDR3nt: TGTGCCAGTCGATCAGGGAACTCTGGAAACACCATATATTTT
CDR3aa: CASRSGNSGNTIYF
d_gene: -
v_gene: TRBV2
j_gene: TRBJ1-3
abundance: -

CDR3nt: TGTGCCAGCAGTTTAAACAGGCTTCAAGAGACCCAGTACTTC
CDR3aa: CASSLNRLQETQYF
d_gene: -
v_gene: TRBV6-1
j_gene: TRBJ2-5
abundance: -

CDR3nt: TGTGCCAGTAGGGACTTAGGTAGGAGCTCCTACAATGAGCAGTTCTTC
CDR3aa: CASRDLGRSSYNEQFF
d_gene: -
v_gene: TRBV19
j_gene: TRBJ2-1
abundance: -

CDR3nt: TGCGCCAGCAGCCAGGCGGGAGGGCAAACCTACGAGCAGTACTTC
CDR3aa: CASSQAGGQTYEQYF
d_gene: TRBD2
v_gene: TRBV5-1
j_gene: TRBJ2-7
abundance: many

CDR3nt: TGCAGCGTTGGGGGGGGCAATCAGCCCCAGCATTTT
CDR3aa: CSVGGGNQPQHF
d_gene: -
v_gene: TRBV29-1
j_gene: TRBJ1-5
abundance: -

CDR3nt: TGCAGCGGATCCGGGGGGGGAGCGACCCAGTACTTC
CDR3aa: CSGSGGGATQYF
d_gene: TRBD2
v_gene: TRBV29-1
j_gene: TRBJ2-5
abundance: -

CDR3nt: TGTGCCAGTAGTATAGGACTAGCGGGAGGAGGGAAGGGCAAAAACATTCAGTACTTC
CDR3aa: CASSIGLAGGGKGKNIQYF
d_gene: TRBD2
v_gene: TRBV19
j_gene: TRBJ2-4
abundance: -

CDR3nt: TGTGCCAGCAGCTGGGTCCAGGACCCCTACAATGAGCAGTTCTTC
CDR3aa: CASSWVQDPYNEQFF
d_gene: -
v_gene: TRBV9
j_gene: TRBJ2-1
abundance: -

CDR3nt: TGTGCCAGCAGCCCGACCCCGGGAGGGTTGGCTTTCTTT
CDR3aa: CASSPTPGGLAFF
d_gene: -
v_gene: TRBV7-9
j_gene: TRBJ1-1
abundance: -

CDR3nt: TGCGCCAGCAGCTTGGCGGCAGGGGGCAGGGATACGCAGTATTTT
CDR3aa: CASSLAAGGRDTQYF
d_gene: TRBD1
v_gene: TRBV5-1
j_gene: TRBJ2-3
abundance: -

CDR3nt: TGTGCCAGCAGCTTAGGGGACAGGTTCGGGGAGCTGTTTTTT
CDR3aa: CASSLGDRFGELFF
d_gene: TRBD1
v_gene: TRBV7-2
j_gene: TRBJ2-2
abundance: -

CDR3nt: TGTGCCAGCAGCCTCTGGGGGGACAGGGGGCTTCTCTGGACCGGGGAGCTGTTTTTT
CDR3aa: CASSLWGDRGLLWTGELFF
d_gene: TRBD1
v_gene: TRBV7-9
j_gene: TRBJ2-2
abundance: once

CDR3nt: TGTGCCAGCCCCGCCAAGGGCGGAGATCCCTACGAGCAGTACTTC
CDR3aa: CASPAKGGDPYEQYF
d_gene: -
v_gene: TRBV2
j_gene: TRBJ2-7
abundance: -

CDR3nt: TGTGCCAGCAGCTCAGGACTAGCGGGCTACAATGAGCAGTTCTTC
CDR3aa: CASSSGLAGYNEQFF
d_gene: TRBD2
v_gene: TRBV7-9
j_gene: TRBJ2-1
abundance: few

CDR3nt: TGTGCCAGCTCACCCGAGGGCGCGGGGACGTCCTACAATGAGCAGTTCTTC
CDR3aa: CASSPEGAGTSYNEQFF
d_gene: -
v_gene: TRBV18
j_gene: TRBJ2-1
abundance: -

CDR3nt: TGTGCCAGCAGTCCAGGTGTCAGTTACAGGTACGAGCAGTACTTC
CDR3aa: CASSPGVSYRYEQYF
d_gene: -
v_gene: TRBV28
j_gene: TRBJ2-7
abundance: -

CDR3nt: TGTGCCAGCAGCGCAGGACAGGGTTCCTACAATGAGCAGTTCTTC
CDR3aa: CASSAGQGSYNEQFF
d_gene: TRBD1
v_gene: TRBV9
j_gene: TRBJ2-1
abundance: few

CDR3nt: TGTGCCAGCGGGACAGGGGAGACCCAGTACTTC
CDR3aa: CASGTGETQYF
d_gene: TRBD1
v_gene: TRBV6-5
j_gene: TRBJ2-5
abundance: -

CDR3nt: TGCAGCGTCAGAGGGCAGGGAAGCACAGATACGCAGTATTTT
CDR3aa: CSVRGQGSTDTQYF
d_gene: -
v_gene: TRBV29-1
j_gene: TRBJ2-3
abundance: -

CDR3nt: TGCGCCAGCAGCTTGGGGGGACTGAACTCTGGAAACACCATATATTTT
CDR3aa: CASSLGGLNSGNTIYF
d_gene: -
v_gene: TRBV5-1
j_gene: TRBJ1-3
abundance: -

CDR3nt: TGTGCCAGTAGTCGGGACCGTCAATGGTCTCAACTGTTTTTT
CDR3aa: CASSRDRQWSQLFF
d_gene: -
v_gene: TRBV19
j_gene: TRBJ1-4
abundance: -

CDR3nt: TGTGCCAGCTCACCAGGGGGGGACCTCTCCTACGAGCAGTACTTC
CDR3aa: CASSPGGDLSYEQYF
d_gene: TRBD2
v_gene: TRBV18
j_gene: TRBJ2-7
abundance: -

CDR3nt: TGTGCCCAACACTCGGGACTAGCGGACTACACAGATACGCAGTATTTT
CDR3aa: CAQHSGLADYTDTQYF
d_gene: TRBD2
v_gene: TRBV30
j_gene: TRBJ2-3
abundance: -

CDR3nt: TGTGCCAGCTCACCACCGCGCAGGCCGTCCTACAATGAGCAGTTCTTC
CDR3aa: CASSPPRRPSYNEQFF
d_gene: -
v_gene: TRBV18
j_gene: TRBJ2-1
abundance: -

CDR3nt: TGTGCCAGCAGCGTTCCCGACAGGGTGATGTACGAGCAGTACTTC
CDR3aa: CASSVPDRVMYEQYF
d_gene: -
v_gene: TRBV21-1
j_gene: TRBJ2-7
abundance: -

CDR3nt: TGTGCCAGCAGCCCCTTCCGGCAGTCCAAAAACATTCAGTACTTC
CDR3aa: CASSPFRQSKNIQYF
d_gene: -
v_gene: TRBV5-8
j_gene: TRBJ2-4
abundance: -

CDR3nt: TGTGCTAGTGCTAACATCCTCGGACGTCGAGGGGAGACCCAGTACTTC
CDR3aa: CASANILGRRGETQYF
d_gene: -
v_gene: TRBV12-5
j_gene: TRBJ2-5
abundance: -

CDR3nt: TGTGCCAGCTCACCATCCACGAACGAGCAGTACTTC
CDR3aa: CASSPSTNEQYF
d_gene: -
v_gene: TRBV18
j_gene: TRBJ2-7
abundance: once

CDR3nt: TGTGCCAGCAGCAAGGGGGACAGGGGTCCCTATGGCTACACCTTC
CDR3aa: CASSKGDRGPYGYTF
d_gene: TRBD1
v_gene: TRBV7-9
j_gene: TRBJ1-2
abundance: -

CDR3nt: TGTGCCAGCAGTCCCAGGGCGGTTAGCACAGATACGCAGTATTTT
CDR3aa: CASSPRAVSTDTQYF
d_gene: -
v_gene: TRBV27
j_gene: TRBJ2-3
abundance: -

CDR3nt: TGTGCCAGCAGCGGAGCAAGCACAGATACGCAGTATTTT
CDR3aa: CASSGASTDTQYF
d_gene: -
v_gene: TRBV11-3
j_gene: TRBJ2-3
abundance: -

CDR3nt: TGTGCCAGCAACGCTCGCGGGTCGCAAGCCTACGAGCAGTACTTC
CDR3aa: CASNARGSQAYEQYF
d_gene: -
v_gene: TRBV11-2
j_gene: TRBJ2-7
abundance: -

CDR3nt: TGTGCCAGCAGTTCGGAGGGAGGGTGGAATCAGCCCCAGCATTTT
CDR3aa: CASSSEGGWNQPQHF
d_gene: -
v_gene: TRBV6-5
j_gene: TRBJ1-5
abundance: -

CDR3nt: TGTGCCAGCAGCGCGAACACAGATACGCAGTATTTT
CDR3aa: CASSANTDTQYF
d_gene: -
v_gene: TRBV7-9
j_gene: TRBJ2-3
abundance: -

CDR3nt: TGCGCCAGCAGTGCTAGCGGGGGCAACAATGAGCAGTTCTTC
CDR3aa: CASSASGGNNEQFF
d_gene: TRBD2
v_gene: TRBV10-1
j_gene: TRBJ2-1
abundance: few

CDR3nt: TGTGCCAGCACCTCAGGTGTGGAGCCCCAGCATTTT
CDR3aa: CASTSGVEPQHF
d_gene: -
v_gene: TRBV28
j_gene: TRBJ1-5
abundance: -

CDR3nt: TGTGCCATCAGTGAGGCCAGGACTAGCGGGAGGGGCAGCACAGATACGCAGTATTTT
CDR3aa: CAISEARTSGRGSTDTQYF
d_gene: TRBD2
v_gene: TRBV10-3
j_gene: TRBJ2-3
abundance: few

CDR3nt: TGTGCCAGTAGTATAGGGGACATATCTGGCTATGGCTACACCTTC
CDR3aa: CASSIGDISGYGYTF
d_gene: -
v_gene: TRBV19
j_gene: TRBJ1-2
abundance: once

CDR3nt: TGTGCCAGTACCCCGTGGCAGGGAGTCAATGAGCAGTTCTTC
CDR3aa: CASTPWQGVNEQFF
d_gene: -
v_gene: TRBV19
j_gene: TRBJ2-1
abundance: once

CDR3nt: TGTGCCAGCAGCATCAGACAGGATCTGGCTGAAGCTTTCTTT
CDR3aa: CASSIRQDLAEAFF
d_gene: -
v_gene: TRBV13
j_gene: TRBJ1-1
abundance: -

CDR3nt: TGCGCCAGCAGCTTGGGGACGGAATATACCGGGGAGCTGTTTTTT
CDR3aa: CASSLGTEYTGELFF
d_gene: -
v_gene: TRBV5-1
j_gene: TRBJ2-2
abundance: -

CDR3nt: TGTGCCAGCAGCTTGGCCAGGCAAGAGACCCAGTACTTC
CDR3aa: CASSLARQETQYF
d_gene: -
v_gene: TRBV5-5
j_gene: TRBJ2-5
abundance: once

CDR3nt: TGCGCCAGCAGCTTGTCCCGGACAGGCGCAGATACGCAGTATTTT
CDR3aa: CASSLSRTGADTQYF
d_gene: TRBD1
v_gene: TRBV5-1
j_gene: TRBJ2-3
abundance: -

CDR3nt: TGTGCCAGCAGCTTGAGCGGGGGCTCAGAGACCCAGTACTTC
CDR3aa: CASSLSGGSETQYF
d_gene: TRBD2
v_gene: TRBV7-2
j_gene: TRBJ2-5
abundance: -

CDR3nt: TGCGCCAGCCAAATAGCGGGAGGTGACTACGAGCAGTACTTC
CDR3aa: CASQIAGGDYEQYF
d_gene: TRBD2
v_gene: TRBV10-2
j_gene: TRBJ2-7
abundance: -

CDR3nt: TGTGCCAGCAGCGCACAGAGAGGTAACGAGCAGTACTTC
CDR3aa: CASSAQRGNEQYF
d_gene: -
v_gene: TRBV6-1
j_gene: TRBJ2-7
abundance: -

CDR3nt: TGTGCCAGCTATAGGACAGGCGACGCAGATACGCAGTATTTT
CDR3aa: CASYRTGDADTQYF
d_gene: TRBD1
v_gene: TRBV2
j_gene: TRBJ2-3
abundance: few